The clone carrying this TCR beta chain was seen a few times. This sample is drawn from a study of control samples from healthy donors and cancer patients. The data were produced by immunoSEQ multiplex PCR, yet TCRdb's version contains in-frame clones alone and is incomplete. Seen here are roughly 55,000 clones, more than 90% observed once, and the top ten hold around 1.7%. CDR1 is SGHDT and CDR2 is YYEEEE in the germline V gene. V lost 0 bases, J lost 0 bases, and 10 bases lay in between. This CDR3 comprises 17 residues. This sequence joins TRBV5-6 and TRBJ2-6; the D is unclear. Sequencing was done on a sample of PBMCs. The source is a man aged 35-49 years with colorectal cancer. CDR3 coding DNA: TGTGCCAGCAGCTTGGTTTCCACCTACTCTGGGGCCAACGTCCTGACTTTC. Translating gives CASSLVSTYSGANVLTF.